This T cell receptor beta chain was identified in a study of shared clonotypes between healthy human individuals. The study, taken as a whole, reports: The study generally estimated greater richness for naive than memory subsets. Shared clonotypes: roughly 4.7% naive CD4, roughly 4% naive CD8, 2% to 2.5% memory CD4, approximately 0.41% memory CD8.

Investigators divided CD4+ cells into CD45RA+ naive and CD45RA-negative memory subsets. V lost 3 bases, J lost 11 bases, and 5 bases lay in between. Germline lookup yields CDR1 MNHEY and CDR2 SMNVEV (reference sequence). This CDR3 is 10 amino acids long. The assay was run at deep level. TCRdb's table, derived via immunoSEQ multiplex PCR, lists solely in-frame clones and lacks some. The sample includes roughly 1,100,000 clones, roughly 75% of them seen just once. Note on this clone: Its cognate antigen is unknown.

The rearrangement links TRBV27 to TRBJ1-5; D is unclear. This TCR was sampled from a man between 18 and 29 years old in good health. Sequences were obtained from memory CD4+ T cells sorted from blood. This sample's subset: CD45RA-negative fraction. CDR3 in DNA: TGTGCCAGCAGTTTCCCAGCCCAGCATTTT. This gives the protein CASSFPAQHF.